A single sample gave rise to the 32 T cell receptor beta chains below, sequenced in a study of human T cells and chemical hapten exposure. TCRdb re-derived calls from the RACE reads in MiXCR, one entry per CDR3 protein. The data hold 100,000 or so distinct CDR3 sequences, with 7% to 10% observed a single time. Described time point: patch test 2, 6 weeks after DPC sensitization. The treatment was: therapeutic diphenylcyclopropenone sensitization with weekly scalp DPC. This material consisted of whole blood, taken in connection with sensitization to the hapten diphenylcyclopropenone (DPC). Source of these receptors: a woman between 40 and 55 years old with alopecia areata. Some clones in this sample may be carry-over from other donors' samples.

Concerning this clonotype itself: This is likely a read error, given that the CDR3 carries no conserved phenylalanine or tryptophan at its end. The V gene is TRBV7-6, the J gene TRBJ2-3; 12 bases fit TRBD2. Germline assignment: CDR1 SGHVS and CDR2 FNYEAQ. With 5 bases clipped from V and 7 bases from J, the junction kept 7 bases outside the gene matches. The CDR3 covers 15 residues. Here the CDR3 reads CASSTLAGGQYTQYL. The CDR3 nucleotides read TGTGCCAGCAGCACACTAGCGGGAGGCCAATATACGCAGTATTTG.

The chain uses TRBV20-1 and TRBJ1-5; 12 bases line up with TRBD1. Trimming cost V 1 base and J 2 bases; bases outside gene matches: 6. The germline gives CDR1 DFQATT, CDR2 SNEGSKA (reference sequence). The CDR3 loop spans 17 amino acids. CDR3 DNA sequence: TGCAGTGCTAGAGTTTGGGGACAGGGGGCCGGCAATCAGCCCCAGCATTTT. It is translated as CSARVWGQGAGNQPQHF.

The chain employs TRBV5-1 and TRBJ2-3, with D possibly matching TRBD2 (5 bases). CDR1 is SGHRS and CDR2 is YFSETQ in the germline V gene. This CDR3 has 13 amino acids. V was cut by 6 bases and J by 6 bases, with 14 bases left in between. CDR3 coding DNA: TGCGCCAGCATCGGAACCCCGGGGGATACGCAGTATTTT. The encoded protein is CASIGTPGDTQYF.

The chain uses TRBV20-1 and TRBJ1-5, with D perhaps matching TRBD1 (5 bases). The CDR3 is 13 amino acids. Trimming removed 3 bases from V and 9 bases from J, with 15 bases in between. Germline CDR1 and CDR2: DFQATT and SNEGSKA (reference sequence). This chain's CDR3 is CSASQGPGRPQHF. The CDR3 region has the DNA TGCAGTGCTAGCCAGGGCCCAGGCCGGCCCCAGCATTTT.

At least ten counts were recorded for this clonotype. The chain carries TRBV4-3 and TRBJ1-4, with TRBD1 as a possible D gene (6 bases). The CDR3 is made up of 15 amino acids. Looked up from germline, CDR1 is LGHNA and CDR2 is YSLEER. Trimming left V 5 bases short and J 8 bases short, with 18 bases between. CDR3 DNA sequence: TGCGCCAGCAGCGAGATTCAGGGGAGAGGCGAAAAACTGTTTTTT. It codes for CASSEIQGRGEKLFF.

This clonotype was recorded at least ten times. The chain carries TRBV6-5 and TRBJ2-1, with a tentative D call TRBD2 (5 bases). The V and J ends lost 5 bases and 0 bases respectively, with 14 bases between them. Germline-derived CDR1 and CDR2 are MNHEY and SVGAGI. This CDR3 is 16 amino acids long. This chain's CDR3 is CASSDTRRSSYNEQFF. The CDR3 coding sequence is TGTGCCAGCAGTGATACGAGGAGGAGCTCCTACAATGAGCAGTTCTTC.

This clonotype was seen at least ten times. CDR3 sequence reads: CASSQATTGNHEQYF. CDR3 DNA: TGTGCCAGCAGCCAAGCAACTACAGGGAATCACGAGCAGTACTTC. This rearrangement joins TRBV3-1 to TRBJ2-7; maybe TRBD1 (6 bases). Germline V gives CDR1 LGHDT, CDR2 YNNKEL (reference sequence). CDR3 size: 15 residues. Trimming took 1 base from V and 5 from J, leaving 15 bases between them.

CDR3: CASYRGFGIDTQYF. CDR3 DNA sequence: TGTGCCAGCTACAGGGGGTTCGGGATAGATACGCAGTATTTT. The rearrangement joins TRBV28 to TRBJ2-3; 8 nucleotides match TRBD1. Germline V gene lookup returns CDR1 MDHEN and CDR2 SYDVKM. J gave up 5 bases and V 8 bases, and 9 bases lay outside the gene matches. There are 14 residues in the CDR3.

This clonotype was found a few times. The chain employs TRBV5-1 and TRBJ1-6, with D possibly matching TRBD1 (5 bases). Trimming took 3 bases from V and 9 from J, leaving 34 bases between them. The CDR3 has 21 amino acids. Germline-derived CDR1 and CDR2 are SGHRS and YFSETQ. The chain's CDR3 is CASSSGSRGSSPTGFGSPLHF. The CDR3 DNA is TGCGCCAGCAGCTCAGGGTCGCGGGGGTCGAGTCCTACAGGATTTGGTTCACCCCTCCACTTT.

The chain employs TRBV28 and TRBJ2-7; tentatively, D is TRBD2 (6 bases). Between the trimmed V and J ends, which lost 6 bases and 7 bases, there was a span of 16 bases. The length of the CDR3 is 13 residues. The germline V gene encodes CDR1 MDHEN and CDR2 SYDVKM. The CDR3 nucleotides are TGTGCCAGCAGCGCCGGGCCCGGGGGAGAGCAGTACTTC. It translates to CASSAGPGGEQYF.

The sample holds many counts of this clonotype. The chain has TRBV2 and TRBJ2-1; 8 nucleotides agree with TRBD2. Germline CDR1 and CDR2: SNHLY and FYNNEI. The CDR3 runs to 15 residues. V lost 5 bases and J lost 4; bases outside the gene matches: 7. The CDR3 DNA is TGTGCCAGCAGTTATAGCGGGAAGGGGTACAATGAGCAGTTCTTC. Encoded protein: CASSYSGKGYNEQFF.

The table lists this clonotype with a few counts. The chain is built from TRBV5-1 and TRBJ2-1, with a tentative D call TRBD2 (6 bases). V was shortened by 0 bases and J by 2 bases, with 12 bases between the two germline ends. The CDR3 runs to 16 residues. The germline V gene encodes CDR1 SGHRS and CDR2 YFSETQ. Here the CDR3 DNA reads TGCGCCAGCAGCTTGGCCCCGGGAGTCACCTACAATGAGCAGTTCTTC. This gives the protein CASSLAPGVTYNEQFF.

This clonotype was seen more than once but under ten times. The chain joins TRBV6-1 to TRBJ1-2; 7 bases line up with TRBD1. The length of the CDR3 is 17 residues. CDR1 MNHNS and CDR2 SASEGT come from the germline V gene. J lost 3 bases, V lost 6 bases, and 16 bases had no gene match. CDR3 region: CASRGTVSVRPYYGYTF. The CDR3 coding sequence is TGTGCCAGCAGGGGGACAGTTTCGGTTCGTCCCTACTATGGCTACACCTTC.

V is TRBV6-2 or TRBV6-3 and J is TRBJ2-2; TRBD2 matches 8 bases. Germline V gene data show CDR1 as MNHEY and CDR2 as SVGEGT. This CDR3 contains 15 residues. J was trimmed by 0 bases and V by 7 bases; bases with no gene match: 4. The CDR3 here is CASTRAGANTGELFF. CDR3 DNA sequence: TGTGCCAGCACCCGAGCGGGAGCGAACACCGGGGAGCTGTTTTTT.

V gene TRBV29-1 combines with J gene TRBJ2-1; the D call may be TRBD1 or TRBD2 (5 bases each). This CDR3 is built from 10 residues. Trimming stripped 6 bases from V and 16 bases from J, with 16 bases between. Germline V gene lookup returns CDR1 SQVTM and CDR2 ANQGSEA. CDR3 DNA: TGCAGCGTCCTGTCCCCGGGGCTCTTCTTC. It encodes CSVLSPGLFF.

There are many counts of this clonotype. The genes are TRBV7-2 and TRBJ2-7; D is possibly TRBD2 (5 bases). Germline V gene lookup returns CDR1 SGHTA and CDR2 FQGNSA. Trimming pared 1 base from V and 3 bases from J, leaving 7 bases between. This CDR3 has 13 residues. The CDR3 loop is CASSLGLHYEQYF. In DNA, the CDR3 is TGTGCCAGCAGCTTAGGACTACACTACGAGCAGTACTTC. Full variable domain (rest looked up from reference TRBV7-2 and TRBJ2-7): GAGVSQSPSNKVTEKGKDVELRCDPISGHTALYWYRQSLGQGLEFLIYFQGNSAPDKSGLPSDRFSAERTGGSVSTLTIQRTQQEDSAVYLCASSLGLHYEQYFGPGTRLTVT.

This clonotype was seen a few times. This CDR3 reads CASSPGPDRAGNTIYF. For the CDR3, the DNA is TGTGCCAGCAGCCCGGGTCCCGACAGGGCAGGAAACACCATATATTTT. The chain carries TRBV7-2 and TRBJ1-3, with 7 nucleotides matching TRBD1. Germline V gene lookup returns CDR1 SGHTA and CDR2 FQGNSA. V gave up 5 bases and J gave up 4 bases; unmatched junction bases: 11. The CDR3 has 16 residues.

This clonotype was seen ten or more times. This sequence joins TRBV2 and TRBJ2-4, with 11 positions matching TRBD2. Trimming cost V 6 bases and J 0 bases; bases outside gene matches: 4. Germline V gene data show CDR1 as SNHLY and CDR2 as FYNNEI. The CDR3 sequence is 16 residues long. Written as DNA, the CDR3 is TGTGCCAGCAGAGCGGGACTAGCGGTAGCCAAAAACATTCAGTACTTC. Translating gives CASRAGLAVAKNIQYF.

The sample holds a few counts of this clonotype. The gene calls are TRBV18 and TRBJ2-6, with D unresolved. Trimming removed 2 bases at V and 2 bases at J, with 13 bases between. The CDR3 totals 17 residues. Germline loops: CDR1 KGHSH, CDR2 LQKENI. Here the CDR3 reads CASSPEFWLTGANVLTF. The CDR3 DNA reads TGTGCCAGCTCACCAGAATTTTGGTTAACTGGGGCCAACGTCCTGACTTTC.

V gene TRBV10-3 combines with J gene TRBJ2-3; the D call may be TRBD1 or TRBD2 (7 bases each). The CDR3 is made up of 14 amino acids. Germline lookup yields CDR1 ENHRY and CDR2 SYGVKD. V gave up 2 bases and J gave up 6 bases, with 12 bases separating them. As DNA, the CDR3 is TGTGCCATCAGTGAGAGGGAGGGGGCGGATACGCAGTATTTT. Translating it yields CAISEREGADTQYF.

This clonotype occurred many times. V and J are TRBV20-1 and TRBJ2-7; 11 nucleotides agree with TRBD2. The CDR3 runs to 15 residues. CDR1 and CDR2 from the germline V gene are DFQATT and SNEGSKA (reference sequence). Trimming took 0 bases from V and 5 from J; bases not matched to a gene: 6. The CDR3 nucleotides read TGCAGTGCTAGAGATAGCGGGAGGGCCCTCAACGAGCAGTACTTC. Translating gives CSARDSGRALNEQYF.

This clonotype was seen many times. V and J are TRBV4-3 and TRBJ2-2, with 9 positions matching TRBD1. The V gene end was trimmed by 4 bases and the J gene end by 6 bases; junction bases not matched to a gene: 12. Looked up from germline, CDR1 is LGHNA and CDR2 is YSLEER. The length of the CDR3 is 17 residues. The CDR3: CASSPRKQGAGAGELFF. CDR3 coding DNA: TGCGCCAGCAGCCCACGGAAACAGGGGGCGGGGGCCGGGGAGCTGTTTTTT.

Turning to this clonotype: A read error may explain this, as a much larger clone is one base away. The rearrangement uses TRBV25-1 and TRBJ2-2; tentatively, D is TRBD2 (5 bases). Germline CDR1 and CDR2: MGHDK and SYGVNS. V dropped 2 bases and J dropped 6 bases, with 7 bases sitting between them. The CDR3 has 13 residues. As DNA, the CDR3 is TGTGCCAGCAGTGAAACTAGGGCCGGGGAGCTGTTTTTT. This codes for CASSETRAGELFF.

Of note for this clonotype: A much larger clone differs from this one at a single base, so this may be a read error. This CDR3 reads CASSLGTDVAGQYF. The CDR3 DNA reads as TGTGCCAGCAGCTTGGGTACGGATGTTGCCGGGCAGTACTTC. The rearrangement links TRBV5-6 to TRBJ2-7; unclear D gene. This CDR3 has 14 residues. V was shortened by 0 bases and J by 9 bases, with 16 bases between the two germline ends. Germline loops: CDR1 SGHDT, CDR2 YYEEEE.

A few counts support this clonotype. The J gene is TRBJ1-5, the V gene TRBV18; 7 bases are shared with TRBD1. Trimming removed 3 bases from V and 5 bases from J; junction bases left unmatched: 1. Germline CDR1 reads KGHSH; CDR2 reads LQKENI. The CDR3 runs to 13 residues. Written as DNA, the CDR3 is TGTGCCAGCTCACCCGACAGGGATCAGCCCCAGCATTTT. It codes for CASSPDRDQPQHF.

This clonotype came up once. This chain joins TRBV7-6 and TRBJ2-3; possibly TRBD1 for D (5 bases). CDR3 length: 12 amino acids. Germline CDR1 SGHVS, CDR2 FNYEAQ. Trimming took 5 bases from V and 8 from J, leaving 11 bases between them. CDR3 in DNA: TGTGCCAGCAGCCCTGGTCAGGGTACGCAGTATTTT. Protein: CASSPGQGTQYF.

Here the CDR3 DNA reads TGTGCCAGCAGCTTAGGAGAGAAGAACACTGAAGCTTTCTTT. Protein product: CASSLGEKNTEAFF. The chain uses TRBV7-9 and TRBJ1-1; D unresolved. Germline V CDR1 and CDR2: SEHNR, FQNEAQ (reference sequence). V was trimmed by 1 base and J by 1 base, leaving 7 bases between them. This CDR3 is built from 14 residues.

This clonotype showed up just a few times. A read error may produce the germline difference seen at one junction end. This sequence joins TRBV7-7 and TRBJ2-5; 8 nucleotides align to TRBD2. Per the germline V gene, CDR1 is SSHAT and CDR2 is FNYEAQ (reference sequence). The CDR3 extends over 14 amino acids. CDR3: CASSLAGTQETQYF. The CDR3 nucleotides are TGTGCTAGCAGCTTAGCGGGAACCCAAGAGACCCAGTACTTC.

This clonotype was found many times. J is TRBJ2-3 and V is TRBV28; D uncertain. The CDR3 is 13 amino acids. The germline V gene has CDR1 MDHEN and CDR2 SYDVKM. V was cut by 2 bases and J by 1 base, with 4 bases left in between. Here the CDR3 DNA reads TGTGCCAGCAGTTTAATCGGCACAGATACGCAGTATTTT. Translated: CASSLIGTDTQYF. Full variable domain (missing parts from reference TRBV28 and TRBJ2-3): DVKVTQSSRYLVKRTGEKVFLECVQDMDHENMFWYRQDPGLGLRLIYFSYDVKMKEKGDIPEGYSVSREKKERFSLILESASTNQTSMYLCASSLIGTDTQYFGPGTRLTVL.

V usage is TRBV6-2 or TRBV6-3 and J usage is TRBJ2-5, with 9 bases identical to TRBD1. The germline CDR1 and CDR2 sequences are MNHEY and SVGEGT. CDR3 length equals 15 residues. V dropped 2 bases and J dropped 3; count of bases not matched to a gene: 4. DNA for the CDR3: TGTGCCAGCAGTTACGGGACAGGGTTAGAAGAGACCCAGTACTTC. The encoded protein is CASSYGTGLEETQYF.

This clonotype has a count of ten or more. The chain is built from TRBV3-1 and TRBJ2-7; 9 bases match TRBD2. V lost 3 bases and J lost 6; bases outside the gene matches: 3. The CDR3 runs to 13 residues. Germline V gives CDR1 LGHDT, CDR2 YNNKEL (reference sequence). The chain's CDR3 is CASSHAGGPEQYF. Written as DNA, the CDR3 is TGTGCCAGCAGCCATGCGGGAGGGCCCGAGCAGTACTTC.

This clonotype was counted at least ten times. The rearrangement uses TRBV5-4 and TRBJ2-5; D possibly corresponds to TRBD1 (5 bases). With 7 bases removed from V and 1 base from J, the gap between germline ends came to 11 bases. CDR3 length: 13 amino acids. The germline CDR1 and CDR2 sequences are SGHNT and YYREEE (reference sequence). CDR3 amino acids: CASLVDSQETQYF. The CDR3, as DNA: TGTGCCAGCTTGGTAGACAGCCAAGAGACCCAGTACTTC.